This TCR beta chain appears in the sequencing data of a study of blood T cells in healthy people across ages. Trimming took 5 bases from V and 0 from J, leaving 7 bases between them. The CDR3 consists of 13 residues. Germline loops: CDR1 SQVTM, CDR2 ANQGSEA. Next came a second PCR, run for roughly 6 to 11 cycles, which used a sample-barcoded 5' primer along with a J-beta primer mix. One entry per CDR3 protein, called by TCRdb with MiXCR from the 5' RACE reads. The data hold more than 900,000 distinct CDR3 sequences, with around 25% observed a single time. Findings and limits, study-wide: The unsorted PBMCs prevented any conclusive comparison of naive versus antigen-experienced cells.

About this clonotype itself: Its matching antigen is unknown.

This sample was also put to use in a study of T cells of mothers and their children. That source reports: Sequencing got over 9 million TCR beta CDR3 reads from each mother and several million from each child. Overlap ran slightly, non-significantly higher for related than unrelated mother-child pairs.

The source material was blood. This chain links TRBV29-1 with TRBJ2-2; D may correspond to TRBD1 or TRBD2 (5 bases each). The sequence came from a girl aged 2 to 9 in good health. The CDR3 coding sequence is TGCAGCGTTCAGGGACCGAACACCGGGGAGCTGTTTTTT. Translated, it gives CSVQGPNTGELFF.